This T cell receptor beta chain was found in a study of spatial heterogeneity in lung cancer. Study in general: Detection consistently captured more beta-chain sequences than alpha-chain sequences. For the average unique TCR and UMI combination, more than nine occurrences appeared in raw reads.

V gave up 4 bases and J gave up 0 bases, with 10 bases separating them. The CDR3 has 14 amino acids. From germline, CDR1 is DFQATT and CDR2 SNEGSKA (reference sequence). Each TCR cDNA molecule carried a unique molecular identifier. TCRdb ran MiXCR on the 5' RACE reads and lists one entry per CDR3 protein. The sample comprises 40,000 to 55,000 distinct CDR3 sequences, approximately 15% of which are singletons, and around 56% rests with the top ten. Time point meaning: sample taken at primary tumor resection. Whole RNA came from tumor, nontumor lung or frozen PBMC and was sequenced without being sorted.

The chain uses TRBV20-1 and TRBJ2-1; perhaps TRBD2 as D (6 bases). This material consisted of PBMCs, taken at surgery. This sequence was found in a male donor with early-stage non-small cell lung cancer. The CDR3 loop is CSATGSRSYNEQFF. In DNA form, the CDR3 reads TGCAGTGCTACCGGGAGTCGCTCCTACAATGAGCAGTTCTTC.